The 3 T cell receptor beta chains listed next were all sequenced from one sample in a study of blood T cell repertoires in COVID-19. Generated by immunoSEQ multiplex PCR, the TCRdb table keeps only in-frame clones and is missing some. The repertoire consists of roughly 100,000 clones, with about 77% occurring once and the leading ten covering 9.8%. The sample consisted of peripheral blood. The receptors originated from an elderly woman with acute or convalescent COVID-19.

The V gene is TRBV28, the J gene TRBJ1-5; tentatively, D is TRBD1 (6 bases). Germline CDR1 and CDR2: MDHEN and SYDVKM. V was shortened by 6 bases and J by 6 bases, with 18 bases between the two germline ends. The length of the CDR3 is 15 residues. The CDR3 DNA follows: TGTGCCAGCAGCCGCCTCAGGGTGACAGGTCAGCCCCAGCATTTT. Protein sequence: CASSRLRVTGQPQHF.

V and J are TRBV7-8 and TRBJ1-2; 7 bases align to TRBD1. V lost 5 bases, J lost 1 base, and 16 bases stayed unmatched. In germline, CDR1 is SGHVS, CDR2 FQNEAQ. The CDR3 spans 18 residues. CDR3 DNA: TGTGCCAGCAGCCCTCGGACAGGCAAGACGCATATTAACTATGGCTACACCTTC. Its translation is CASSPRTGKTHINYGYTF.

The CDR3 reads CASSEDRVGYTF. The CDR3 nucleotides are TGTGCCAGCAGTGAAGACAGGGTTGGCTACACCTTC. The rearrangement links TRBV2 to TRBJ1-2, with a possible D match to TRBD1 (6 bases). Germline CDR1 and CDR2: SNHLY and FYNNEI. This CDR3 comprises 12 residues. V was clipped by 1 base and J by 7 bases, with 7 bases between them.